The next 22 T cell receptor beta chains were all read from a single sample in a study of blood T cell repertoires in COVID-19. Sequenced by immunoSEQ multiplex PCR; TCRdb stores in-frame clones only, minus some. Of under 100,000 clones listed, 81% were seen once; the top ten hold 20% to 30%. Sequenced sample: peripheral blood. The receptors were sampled from an elderly man with active or convalescent COVID-19.

Comments on this clone: Germline is not matched at one junction end, which may reflect a read error. The CDR3 region has the DNA TGTGCTAGCAGCGTAATACAGGGTGATCAGCCCCAGCATTTT. It specifies CASSVIQGDQPQHF. The rearrangement joins TRBV7-7 to TRBJ1-5; tentative D call: TRBD1 (6 bases). CDR1 is SSHAT, CDR2 FNYEAQ, per germline (reference sequence). The CDR3 has 14 residues.

The V call is TRBV6-5, the J call TRBJ1-6, with D uncertain. From germline, CDR1 is MNHEY and CDR2 SVGAGI. V was clipped by 3 bases and J by 8 bases, with 11 bases between them. The CDR3 loop spans 14 amino acids. The CDR3 reads CASSYRRGDSPLHF. CDR3 nucleotide sequence: TGTGCCAGCAGTTATCGTAGAGGTGATTCACCCCTCCACTTT.

The chain employs TRBV7-2 and TRBJ2-5; D not certain. V gave up 1 base and J gave up 5 bases, with 14 bases separating them. CDR1 is SGHTA and CDR2 is FQGNSA in the germline V gene. The CDR3 loop spans 15 amino acids. CDR3 amino acids: CASSLGGSSRETQYF. The CDR3 DNA is TGTGCCAGCAGCTTAGGCGGCAGTTCAAGGGAGACCCAGTACTTC.

The chain couples TRBV7-2 to TRBJ2-1; 7 bases match TRBD2. The CDR3 runs to 13 residues. Looked up from germline, CDR1 is SGHTA and CDR2 is FQGNSA. With V trimmed by 2 bases and J by 15 bases, 10 bases remained unmatched. CDR3 in amino acids: CASSLRGVPSAFF. The DNA for the CDR3 is TGTGCCAGCAGCTTACGGGGGGTCCCGTCAGCGTTCTTC.

This chain connects TRBV7-9 to TRBJ1-4; D unclear. With 5 bases removed from V and 5 bases from J, the gap between germline ends came to 12 bases. CDR1 and CDR2 (germline): SEHNR, FQNEAQ (reference sequence). The CDR3 runs 14 residues. The CDR3 loop is CASSPHVPNEKLFF. In DNA form, the CDR3 reads TGTGCCAGCAGCCCACATGTACCCAATGAAAAACTGTTTTTT.

In DNA form, the CDR3 reads TGTGCCAGCAGCCCTACTCGGGTTGAGGGCACTGAAGCTTTCTTT. Residues: CASSPTRVEGTEAFF. This chain connects TRBV28 to TRBJ1-1; D remains ambiguous. The germline V gene encodes CDR1 MDHEN and CDR2 SYDVKM. Deletions cut 6 bases from V and 4 bases from J, with 18 bases between. This CDR3 is built from 15 residues.

This sequence joins TRBV5-1 and TRBJ2-1, with 10 bases fitting TRBD1. With V trimmed by 3 bases and J by 3 bases, 3 bases remained unmatched. CDR1 SGHRS and CDR2 YFSETQ come from the germline V gene. CDR3 length equals 15 residues. The CDR3 DNA sequence: TGCGCCAGCAGCTCGGGACAGGGGTTCTACAATGAGCAGTTCTTC. It codes for CASSSGQGFYNEQFF.

The chain links TRBV10-3 to TRBJ1-1; 10 nucleotides agree with TRBD1. The length of the CDR3 is 18 residues. Germline loops: CDR1 ENHRY, CDR2 SYGVKD. The ends lost 2 bases at V and 0 bases at J; junction bases unmatched: 9. This chain's CDR3 is CAISERGTGVFMNTEAFF. CDR3 nucleotides: TGTGCCATCAGTGAGAGGGGGACAGGGGTCTTCATGAACACTGAAGCTTTCTTT.

V usage is TRBV10-1 and J usage is TRBJ1-4; D is unresolved. CDR3 length: 13 residues. Trimming left V 3 bases short and J 8 bases short, with 10 bases between. Germline CDR1 and CDR2: WNHNN and SYGVQD (reference sequence). CDR3 DNA: TGCGCCAGCAGTGACAGGCTCCCGGAAAAACTGTTTTTT. Translating it yields CASSDRLPEKLFF.

This chain uses TRBV27 with TRBJ2-7; 10 bases match TRBD2. Germline V gene data show CDR1 as MNHEY and CDR2 as SMNVEV (reference sequence). J lost 0 bases, V lost 3 bases, and 8 bases had no gene match. The CDR3 runs 17 residues. This chain's CDR3 is CASSLGSGGIYSYEQYF. CDR3 coding DNA: TGTGCCAGCAGTTTGGGTAGCGGGGGGATCTACTCCTACGAGCAGTACTTC.

The chain uses TRBV28 and TRBJ2-7; D possibly corresponds to TRBD1 (6 bases). CDR1 is MDHEN, CDR2 SYDVKM, per germline. This CDR3 has 17 amino acids. V was clipped by 1 base and J by 6 bases, with 22 bases between them. The CDR3 sequence: CASSLSRRGLVKSEQYF. The CDR3 DNA follows: TGTGCCAGCAGTTTATCCCGCAGGGGATTGGTTAAGAGCGAGCAGTACTTC.

The genes are TRBV5-6 and TRBJ2-3; D may be TRBD1 (6 bases). Germline V gene sequence: CDR1 SGHDT, CDR2 YYEEEE. The CDR3 loop spans 16 amino acids. V lost 0 bases, J lost 0 bases, and 11 bases lay in between. The CDR3 region is CASSLGLGASTDTQYF. CDR3 DNA sequence: TGTGCCAGCAGCTTGGGTTTGGGGGCGAGCACAGATACGCAGTATTTT. The full variable domain, completed using reference TRBV5-6 and TRBJ2-3, is DAGVTQSPTHLIKTRGQQVTLRCSPKSGHDTVSWYQQALGQGPQFIFQYYEEEERQRGNFPDRFSGHQFPNYSSELNVNALLLGDSALYLCASSLGLGASTDTQYFGPGTRLTVL.

The sample holds one count of this clone. This chain uses TRBV2 with TRBJ2-2, with 13 bases that match TRBD2. There are 17 residues in the CDR3. Germline V gene sequence: CDR1 SNHLY, CDR2 FYNNEI. The V segment lost 5 bases and the J segment 5 bases; nucleotides outside the gene matches: 8. DNA for the CDR3: TGTGCCAGCAGTCCGACTAGCGGGGGGCGTCTTACCGGGGAGCTGTTTTTT. Translating it yields CASSPTSGGRLTGELFF.

Turning to this clone: The germline gene is not matched at one end of the junction; a read error may be the cause. The chain has TRBV7-7 and TRBJ2-3; 9 nucleotides match TRBD2. The CDR3 totals 16 residues. CDR1 SSHAT and CDR2 FNYEAQ come from the germline V gene (reference sequence). This CDR3 is CASSLGAGGSTDTQYF. CDR3 DNA sequence: TGTGCTAGCAGCTTAGGGGCGGGGGGGAGCACAGATACGCAGTATTTT.

The chain carries TRBV18 and TRBJ2-3; D not certain. CDR3 length: 14 residues. Germline values: CDR1 KGHSH, CDR2 LQKENI. The V and J ends lost 0 bases and 0 bases respectively, with 4 bases between them. CDR3 coding DNA: TGTGCCAGCTCACCACCAACTAGCACAGATACGCAGTATTTT. It is translated as CASSPPTSTDTQYF.

This clone was picked up a small number of times. The identical CDR3 is also encoded by other nucleotide sequences in the sample. This chain connects TRBV24-1 to TRBJ2-3; 9 positions match TRBD1. CDR1 and CDR2 from the germline V gene are KGHDR and SFDVKD. With V trimmed by 5 bases and J by 13 bases, 15 bases remained unmatched. CDR3 length: 15 residues. CDR3 sequence (DNA): TGTGCCACCAGTGGAAGGACAGGGGTTTCCCCTGGCAAGTATTTT. Translation gives CATSGRTGVSPGKYF.

This chain joins TRBV4-3 and TRBJ2-3; 16 positions match TRBD2. Germline CDR1 reads LGHNA; CDR2 reads YSLEER. V trimming: 3 bases; J trimming: 8 bases; junction bases outside the gene matches: 8. The CDR3 consists of 17 residues. CDR3 residues: CASSHLEGLAGGGTQYF. Here the CDR3 DNA reads TGCGCCAGCAGCCACCTGGAGGGACTAGCGGGGGGGGGTACGCAGTATTTT.

The chain is built from TRBV5-4 and TRBJ2-2; D is possibly TRBD2 (5 bases). Per germline, CDR1 SGHNT and CDR2 YYREEE (reference sequence). The V end was cut by 1 base, the J end by 0 bases, with 16 bases between. CDR3 length: 18 residues. The CDR3 region is CASSLTRGKRTNTGELFF. The CDR3 DNA reads TGTGCCAGCAGCTTGACCCGGGGAAAGCGAACGAACACCGGGGAGCTGTTTTTT.

V usage is TRBV6-5 and J usage is TRBJ2-5; TRBD2 matches 7 bases. Germline V gene data show CDR1 as MNHEY and CDR2 as SVGAGI. The CDR3 runs to 15 residues. The V segment lost 6 bases and the J segment 7 bases; nucleotides outside the gene matches: 14. The CDR3 sequence: CASRTSAGRAGTQYF. The CDR3 DNA is TGTGCCAGCAGGACCTCAGCGGGACGGGCGGGGACCCAGTACTTC.

V gene TRBV7-8 combines with J gene TRBJ2-1, with 14 bases that match TRBD2. Germline V CDR1 and CDR2: SGHVS, FQNEAQ. This CDR3 contains 16 residues. Losses at the gene ends were 4 bases for V and 7 bases for J; bases not matched to a gene: 6. The CDR3 loop reads CASSSRLAGGLNEQFF. CDR3 nucleotide sequence: TGTGCCAGCAGCTCCCGACTAGCGGGGGGGCTAAATGAGCAGTTCTTC.

The chain has TRBV28 and TRBJ1-1, with a weak D call TRBD1 (6 bases). The CDR3 loop spans 15 amino acids. The ends were cut back, 4 bases at V and 7 bases at J, with 19 bases in the middle. In germline, CDR1 is MDHEN, CDR2 SYDVKM. The CDR3 reads CASSSLAGLQGEAFF. CDR3 nucleotide sequence: TGTGCCAGCAGTTCCCTGGCGGGTCTACAGGGTGAAGCTTTCTTT.

The CDR3, as DNA: TGTGCCAGCAGCTTTTCGGGGGGCAGGGATGTAACCGGGGAGCTGTTTTTT. Translated: CASSFSGGRDVTGELFF. The chain links TRBV7-8 to TRBJ2-2; TRBD2 is a possible D gene (7 bases). Per the germline V gene, CDR1 is SGHVS and CDR2 is FQNEAQ. V lost 3 bases to trimming and J lost 5 bases, with 19 bases between them. The CDR3 has 17 residues.